Listed below are T cell receptor beta chains from one sample, sequenced in a study of blood T cell repertoires in COVID-19. This table comes from immunoSEQ multiplex PCR, and its TCRdb copy is limited to in-frame clones, with some not included. This table has under 200,000 clones, 80% appearing once. Material: peripheral blood. The receptors originated from a man between 60 and 75 years old with acute or convalescent COVID-19. The CDR3 runs from the conserved cysteine through the conserved F or W. A D gene is named only where the DNA matches it firmly. Some rows mark clone size as missing; the rest say once, few, many or name a class of expanded clone.

NA	TRBV20-1	TRBJ2-3	NA	TGCAGTGCTAGAATTATAGATACGCAGTATTTT	CSARIIDTQYF
NA	TRBV5-8	TRBJ1-2	NA	TGTGCCAGCAGCTTGTCCAGAAACTATGGCTACACCTTC	CASSLSRNYGYTF
NA	TRBV9	TRBJ1-1	NA	TGTGCCAGCAGCGTATGGAGGGAGGGCACTGAAGCTTTCTTT	CASSVWREGTEAFF
NA	TRBV5-1	TRBJ2-5	NA	TGCGCCAGCAGCCGGGATCCGGCAATCCCGGTTGAGACCCAGTACTTC	CASSRDPAIPVETQYF
NA	TRBV7-2	TRBJ2-3	TRBD2	TGTGCCAGCAGCTGGAGCGGGAGTCTTGCGGATACGCAGTATTTT	CASSWSGSLADTQYF
NA	TRBV3-1/TRBV3-2	TRBJ2-2	TRBD1	TGTGCCAGCAGCCTATATCAGGGGGCCAGCGGGGAGCTGTTTTTT	CASSLYQGASGELFF
NA	TRBV12-3/TRBV12-4	TRBJ1-1	NA	TGTGCCAGCAGTTTTTTTAGGGGTACTGAAGCTTTCTTT	CASSFFRGTEAFF
NA	TRBV5-4	TRBJ1-2	NA	TGTGCCAGCAGCACCGACACAGGCAGCTATGGCTACACCTTC	CASSTDTGSYGYTF
once	TRBV6-5	TRBJ2-7	NA	TGTGCGGCGGGGGAGACAGGGGCAATCGGGCTCGAGCAGTACTTC	CAAGETGAIGLEQYF
NA	TRBV6-5	TRBJ1-3	NA	TGTGCCAGCAGTTACTCTAGGACTCTGCCTGGAAACACCATATATTTT	CASSYSRTLPGNTIYF
NA	TRBV15	TRBJ2-4	NA	TGTGCCACCAGCAGAGCGGGTGGAAACATTCAGTACTTC	CATSRAGGNIQYF
NA	TRBV13	TRBJ2-1	TRBD2	TGTGCCAGCAGACAAAGCGGGGGGATGAATGAGCAGTTCTTC	CASRQSGGMNEQFF
NA	TRBV3-1/TRBV3-2	TRBJ1-5	TRBD1	TGTGCCAGCAGCCAAAAGAATCGGGACAGGGTGCGGGGGGTTTATCAGCCCCAGCATTTT	CASSQKNRDRVRGVYQPQHF
NA	TRBV6-1	TRBJ1-3	NA	TGTGCCAGCAGTGAAGGCAGGGCCCCTGGAAACACCATATATTTT	CASSEGRAPGNTIYF
NA	TRBV5-1	TRBJ2-4	NA	TGCGCCAGCAGCTTGAGAGGTGCTAGCCGGGCGGAGGTTAAAAACATTCAGTACTTC	CASSLRGASRAEVKNIQYF
NA	TRBV12-5	TRBJ1-5	NA	TGTGCTAGCGCGGGGTCTGGCAATCAGCCCCAGCATTTT	CASAGSGNQPQHF
few	TRBV19	TRBJ1-2	TRBD1	TGTGCCACGGCCCGGGGGACAGGGATAGGCTATGGCTACACCTTC	CATARGTGIGYGYTF
NA	TRBV4-1	TRBJ1-5	TRBD1	TGCGCCAGCAGCCAAGATAGTGAGGGGGCCCATCAGCCCCAGCATTTT	CASSQDSEGAHQPQHF
NA	TRBV6-5	TRBJ1-1	NA	TGTGCCAGCAGTTTTACAAGGACTACTGAAGCTTTCTTT	CASSFTRTTEAFF
once	TRBV9	TRBJ2-1	NA	TGTGCCAGCAGCGTAGTACTAGGGGGGGAGAATGAGCAGTTCTTC	CASSVVLGGENEQFF
NA	TRBV29-1	TRBJ2-5	NA	TGCAGCGTTCGTTTAGAGACCCAGTACTTC	CSVRLETQYF
NA	TRBV10-1	TRBJ2-3	TRBD1	TGCGCCAGCAGTGGACCCCGGGACAGGGGTCCCTTGAGGGCGTCAGATACGCAGTATTTT	CASSGPRDRGPLRASDTQYF
NA	TRBV5-1	TRBJ2-1	TRBD2	TGCGCCAGCAAGCTAACGGCGGGGGGGCGCGAGCAGTTCTTC	CASKLTAGGREQFF
NA	TRBV4-2	TRBJ2-5	TRBD2	TGTGCCAGCAGCCAAGGGGCGCAACTAGCGGGAATGGGAGAGACCCAGTACTTC	CASSQGAQLAGMGETQYF
NA	TRBV19	TRBJ2-7	TRBD1	TGTGCCAGTAGTGACAGGGGGCAAATCTACGAGCAGTACTTC	CASSDRGQIYEQYF
NA	TRBV7-2	TRBJ2-3	NA	TGTGCCAGCAGCTTAGCCGTCACAGATACGCAGTATTTT	CASSLAVTDTQYF
NA	TRBV27	TRBJ1-4	TRBD1	TGTGCCAGCAAGGCAGGGGGTCGCCCTCTCGGAAAACTGTTTTTT	CASKAGGRPLGKLFF
NA	TRBV9	TRBJ2-7	TRBD2	TGTGCCAGCAGCGCTAGCGGGGGGTCCGAGCAGTACTTC	CASSASGGSEQYF
NA	TRBV10-3	TRBJ2-1	TRBD2	TGTGCCATCAGTTCTTTTGGACTAGCGGCTTACAATGAGCAGTTCTTC	CAISSFGLAAYNEQFF
NA	TRBV10-3	TRBJ2-2	TRBD1	TGTGCCATCAGTGGGGACAGGGACACCGGGGAGCTGTTTTTT	CAISGDRDTGELFF
NA	TRBV10-3	TRBJ2-4	NA	TGTGCCATCAGTGAAGGCTGGGTAGCGCCCAAAAACATTCAGTACTTC	CAISEGWVAPKNIQYF
NA	TRBV19	TRBJ2-1	TRBD2	TGTGCCAGTACCAGATCCCAGCGGGGGGCCTACAATGAGCAGTTCTTC	CASTRSQRGAYNEQFF
NA	TRBV24-1	TRBJ2-1	NA	TGTGCCACCAGTCCTACAGGGTTCTCCTACAATGAGCAGTTCTTC	CATSPTGFSYNEQFF
NA	TRBV28	TRBJ2-7	TRBD2	TGTGCCAGCAGAGGGACTAGCGGGGCCTACGAGCAGTACTTC	CASRGTSGAYEQYF
few	TRBV20-1	TRBJ1-1	NA	TGCAGTGCCTCACGCGGGGGCGAAGCTTTCTTT	CSASRGGEAFF
NA	TRBV7-9	TRBJ2-1	TRBD2	TGTGCCAGCAGCTTACGGGAGGGTGAGCAGTTCTTC	CASSLREGEQFF
NA	TRBV7-9	TRBJ1-6	NA	TGTGCCAGCAGCTTAGTAGCGGTAAATTCACCCCTCCACTTT	CASSLVAVNSPLHF
once	TRBV9	TRBJ1-2	NA	TGTGCCAGCAGCGTGATGTGGTCAGGGGTAGAGGGCTACACCTTC	CASSVMWSGVEGYTF
NA	TRBV19	TRBJ2-7	TRBD2	TGTGCCAGTAGTATCAGCGGGAGGTCCTACGAGCAGTACTTC	CASSISGRSYEQYF
NA	TRBV27	TRBJ1-2	TRBD1	TGTGCCAGCAGTTTACAGAAGACAGGGAGCTATGGCTACACCTTC	CASSLQKTGSYGYTF
NA	TRBV19	TRBJ1-2	NA	TGTGCCAGCCTCTCCTTTGGGGGGACCCTCAATGGCTACACCTTC	CASLSFGGTLNGYTF
NA	TRBV12-3/TRBV12-4	TRBJ1-1	NA	TGTGCCAGCAGTCTGACAGCCAACACTGAAGCTTTCTTT	CASSLTANTEAFF
NA	TRBV7-2	TRBJ1-1	NA	TGTGCCAGCAGCCGTCAACACATGAACACTGAAGCTTTCTTT	CASSRQHMNTEAFF
once	TRBV6-1	TRBJ1-5	NA	TGTGCCAGCAGTGAGGGAGGCAGGCAGCCCCAGCATTTT	CASSEGGRQPQHF
few	TRBV5-6	TRBJ1-1	NA	TGTGCCAGCACCTTCCCGGGGGGGAATGAAGCTTTCTTT	CASTFPGGNEAFF
NA	TRBV4-2	TRBJ2-1	NA	TGTGCCAGCAGCCAAGAAGGGGCTCGGACGGCCGGTGAGCAGTTCTTC	CASSQEGARTAGEQFF
NA	TRBV7-2	TRBJ1-2	NA	TGTGCCAGCAGCTTAGTGCGGGGGGCGCGTGGCTACACCTTC	CASSLVRGARGYTF
NA	TRBV15	TRBJ1-2	NA	TGTGCCACCAGCAGAGATCTTACAGGAGGCTACACCTTC	CATSRDLTGGYTF
NA	TRBV9	TRBJ1-4	TRBD1	TGTGCCAGCAGCCTCGATCCGGGACAGGGTCCTAATGAAAAACTGTTTTTT	CASSLDPGQGPNEKLFF
NA	TRBV19	TRBJ1-1	NA	TGTGCCAGTAAGGGGTACAGACTGAACACTGAAGCTTTCTTT	CASKGYRLNTEAFF